This T cell receptor beta chain was sequenced during a study of cytomegalovirus exposure and HLA in healthy donors (dated by TCRdb to the late 2010s). Regarding the complete study: An earlier analysis of some 620 of the donors reported about 300 Gb of sequence data and 95 million to 120 million unique TCR beta sequences obtained from about 200 million T cells. A later analysis re-analyzed previously published TCR beta repertoires from 660 or so donors and added high-resolution HLA genotyping to study TCR occurrence patterns. HLA typing covered class I and class II loci at four-digit resolution. An early release that covered about 600 HLA-typed donors contained approximately 290 gigabases of sequencing data and tens of millions of unique TCR sequences. To decide whether each TCR beta V gene segment behaved as functional or pseudogenic, an earlier analysis of nearly 600 of the donors relied on high-throughput TCR beta sequencing. All discovery cohort repertoires had been generated on a single sequencing platform. High-throughput TCR immunosequencing, statistical association of individual TCRs with disease status, and machine learning were combined to predict cytomegalovirus infection status. Of the approximately 400 genotyped donors, more than 75% were placed in the genetic ancestry cluster associated with self-reported Caucasian donors. A few DR-DQ haplotypes were treated as single units for association and clustering because of strong linkage in the cohort. On average, around 240,000 unique TCR beta nucleotide sequences were sequenced per donor among a few hundred genotyped donors of the cohort, with around 19% of those sequences being non-productive. Typing coverage varied by locus: about 629-640 donors for A, B, C, DRB1 and DQB1; some 520 for DQA1; over 600 for DPA1; 450 to 480 for DPB1. Donor age, sex, ethnicity and CMV serostatus were compiled together with the repertoire data. The aim of the study was to test whether cataloging public T cell receptors could identify signatures of past pathogen exposure. Besides the first cohort of 666 subjects, a separate validation cohort made up of roughly 130 different subjects was used. The later analysis used no new phenotypic data to find candidate immune exposures, relying instead on TCR beta sequences and their occurrence across donors. A later genetic analysis used genome-wide SNP genotypes for about three fifths of the roughly 700 donors, treating that subset as a discovery cohort. Using immunosequencing, the study profiled T cell repertoires from about 610 subjects and related those repertoires to cytomegalovirus serostatus.

Points the paper makes about the study in general: In an earlier analysis of some 540 of the donors, most TCR beta V segments appeared in productive rearrangements about 90% or about 30% of the time, broadly matching IMGT annotations. Because HLA typing was unavailable for some donors at each locus, only the typed subset was used in association tests. The study listed approximately 160 TCR beta chains as associated with cytomegalovirus. A group of highly shared sequence variants was considered likely to be a technical artifact of the sequencing pipeline. At a false discovery rate of 0.05, a later analysis linked around 17,000 TCR beta sequences to specific HLA alleles. Most TCR sequences were seen in very few donors, while some public TCRs were found in many individuals. Some IMGT-functional V segments, including TRBV6-2 and TRBV6-3, could not be told apart with the 87-base-pair reads, so those segments were excluded. According to a later analysis, TCR association rates differed among HLA loci, with DRB1 alleles showing the most associated TCRs and HLA-C alleles showing the fewest. Fewer than 20 rarely observed V segments, including chromosome 9 orphons, were excluded from the earlier analysis of about 610 of the donors because counts were too low. For the cohort, immune exposure information was limited to CMV serostatus. Three of the identified cytomegalovirus-associated TCR beta chains were confirmed in vitro to be specific for cytomegalovirus antigens. When HLA alleles, especially DR and DQ, strongly co-occurred, TCR associations were difficult to assign to individual alleles. The presence/absence analyses assumed that sequencing depth was roughly uniform across donors, and that assumption may not be true. A further reported finding was that TCR beta sequences accurately predicted the HLA-A and HLA-B alleles for most subjects in the first cohort. V-gene and J-gene trimming of TCR beta chains was associated with a missense DCLRE1C variant in a later genetic analysis, and the association was replicated in an independent cohort. In this cohort, only TCR beta chains were sequenced, and detectable features were limited by the absence of alpha or paired-chain data. A later genetic analysis reported fewer N-insertions in productive TCRs among donors in an Asian-associated ancestry cluster than the approximately 700-donor mean. Several of the top co-occurrence clusters appeared to be linked to parvovirus B19, influenza, CMV and Epstein-Barr virus, according to a later analysis. In both the original and validation cohorts, the classifier was reported to diagnose cytomegalovirus status with high specificity and sensitivity. Correlated functional status among segregating V segments might be attributable to linkage disequilibrium, but an unknown experimental factor could not be ruled out. Compared with equally common non-associated chains, HLA-associated TCR beta chains in a later analysis were more clonally expanded and had lower generation probabilities. The authors suggested that the approach could potentially be generalized to other disease states and immunological phenotypes. In a later analysis, most CMV-associated TCR beta chains were found to appear HLA-restricted, with HLA associations seemingly driven largely by CMV exposure.

The cohort comprised approximately 700 healthy bone marrow donors. At the time of sampling, every cohort member was nominally healthy, though immune exposures that went unrecorded were likely present. The donor tested CMV seronegative, placing the donor among the 350 to 400 seronegative members of the cohort. A peripheral blood sample was collected from each donor, and TCR beta sequencing was performed on peripheral blood mononuclear cells. The Qiagen DNeasy Blood Extraction Kit was used to extract genomic DNA from the blood cell samples. Unmatched junction bases come to 2, with V trimmed by 4 bases and J by 0 bases. The CDR3 runs 14 amino acids, cysteine and phenylalanine included. Only the CDR3 part of the read is kept: 42 bases, read in frame from the first base. CDR1 MGHDK and CDR2 SYGVNS were looked up in the germline V gene. Of note for this clone: Its antigen has not been determined. No clone much larger than this one lies a single base away; base qualities are absent.

Library method: the immunoSEQ multiplex PCR assay. For the multiplex PCR, a mixture combining 60 forward primers for TCR Vbeta segments and 13 reverse primers for TCR Jbeta segments was used. Amplification of the CDR3 region of rearranged TCR beta genes was performed with a multiplex PCR assay on genomic DNA. On the Illumina HiSeq System, the amplified TCR beta libraries were sequenced as 87-base-pair reads. The authors' pipeline ran thus. A later analysis counted approximately 74 million unique TCR beta chains across the 650 to 700 repertoires, and some 11 million of these chains were shared by at least two donors. To remove PCR and sequencing errors, raw reads were error-corrected and collapsed into unique sequences using a nearest-neighbor algorithm that merged closely related sequences. Alignment of CDR3 sequences to IMGT reference sequences was used to assign V, D and J gene segments. For a sequence to be retained, a match of at least six nucleotides was required to both a V gene segment and a J gene segment. Rearrangements were called productive when the CDR3 lacked stop codons and stayed in frame with V and J; all others were non-productive. Following IMGT convention, CDR3 was defined as the stretch from the second conserved V-encoded cysteine to the conserved J-encoded phenylalanine. In an earlier analysis of just under 600 of the donors, sequences lacking an unambiguous match to a single V gene segment were excluded. In an earlier analysis of around 600 of the donors, V segments were called functional above 56.7% productive rearrangements and were called segregating when the between-donor standard deviation exceeded 5%. To diagnose cytomegalovirus status from the catalog of TCR beta chain sequences, a statistical classification framework was built. In a later analysis, V and J genes were assigned by comparing TCR nucleotide sequences against IMGT/GENE-DB human TR gene sequences. A later analysis assigned CDR3 sequences and most-parsimonious VDJ recombination scenarios with the TCRdist pipeline. In a later analysis, each TCR beta chain was defined by its CDR3 amino acid sequence together with its V-gene family, and reads lacking a unique V-gene family were excluded. As a way to deal with suspected cross-contamination and a sequencing artifact, a later analysis dropped hundreds of nucleotide sequences that were highly shared and had low generation probability. In a later analysis, a clonal expansion index for each public chain was calculated from normalized within-repertoire ranks of inferred template counts. In a later analysis, generation probabilities were computed with a VDJ recombination model fitted to out-of-frame rearrangements, and the resulting probabilities were checked against IGoR. In a later analysis, hypergeometric tests were used to score TCR-TCR, TCR-HLA and TCR-CMV co-occurrence, with a repertoire-size bias correction applied to TCR pairs. A later analysis estimated false discovery rates by permuting HLA or CMV assignments 20 times. In a later analysis, co-occurring TCRs were grouped using DBSCAN, with TCRdist sequence similarity added in when clustering inside HLA-allele-positive subsets. Repertoires with fewer than 30,000 or more than 120,000 public chains, plus five repertoires with anomalous nucleotide sharing, were excluded from co-occurrence clustering. The table comes from immuneACCESS by way of TCRdb, which keeps in-frame sequences with V and J called. Part of the clones is missing from these tables; in studies checked, under half for an unresolved V gene and the rest for unknown reasons. That table supplies the V and J calls and clone size; D and trimming were determined from the DNA. Recorded for this sample are some 90,000 clones; 65% to 80% of them occurred a single time. The ten top clones hold approximately 3% of the sample.

The sample consisted of PBMCs. The origin of this receptor is a man younger than 40 in good health and CMV-seronegative. This chain is built from TRBV25-1 and TRBJ1-2; 7 junctional bases match TRBD1. The encoded CDR3 is CASSVGTANYGYTF. DNA sequence: TGTGCCAGCAGTGTAGGGACAGCTAACTATGGCTACACCTTC.